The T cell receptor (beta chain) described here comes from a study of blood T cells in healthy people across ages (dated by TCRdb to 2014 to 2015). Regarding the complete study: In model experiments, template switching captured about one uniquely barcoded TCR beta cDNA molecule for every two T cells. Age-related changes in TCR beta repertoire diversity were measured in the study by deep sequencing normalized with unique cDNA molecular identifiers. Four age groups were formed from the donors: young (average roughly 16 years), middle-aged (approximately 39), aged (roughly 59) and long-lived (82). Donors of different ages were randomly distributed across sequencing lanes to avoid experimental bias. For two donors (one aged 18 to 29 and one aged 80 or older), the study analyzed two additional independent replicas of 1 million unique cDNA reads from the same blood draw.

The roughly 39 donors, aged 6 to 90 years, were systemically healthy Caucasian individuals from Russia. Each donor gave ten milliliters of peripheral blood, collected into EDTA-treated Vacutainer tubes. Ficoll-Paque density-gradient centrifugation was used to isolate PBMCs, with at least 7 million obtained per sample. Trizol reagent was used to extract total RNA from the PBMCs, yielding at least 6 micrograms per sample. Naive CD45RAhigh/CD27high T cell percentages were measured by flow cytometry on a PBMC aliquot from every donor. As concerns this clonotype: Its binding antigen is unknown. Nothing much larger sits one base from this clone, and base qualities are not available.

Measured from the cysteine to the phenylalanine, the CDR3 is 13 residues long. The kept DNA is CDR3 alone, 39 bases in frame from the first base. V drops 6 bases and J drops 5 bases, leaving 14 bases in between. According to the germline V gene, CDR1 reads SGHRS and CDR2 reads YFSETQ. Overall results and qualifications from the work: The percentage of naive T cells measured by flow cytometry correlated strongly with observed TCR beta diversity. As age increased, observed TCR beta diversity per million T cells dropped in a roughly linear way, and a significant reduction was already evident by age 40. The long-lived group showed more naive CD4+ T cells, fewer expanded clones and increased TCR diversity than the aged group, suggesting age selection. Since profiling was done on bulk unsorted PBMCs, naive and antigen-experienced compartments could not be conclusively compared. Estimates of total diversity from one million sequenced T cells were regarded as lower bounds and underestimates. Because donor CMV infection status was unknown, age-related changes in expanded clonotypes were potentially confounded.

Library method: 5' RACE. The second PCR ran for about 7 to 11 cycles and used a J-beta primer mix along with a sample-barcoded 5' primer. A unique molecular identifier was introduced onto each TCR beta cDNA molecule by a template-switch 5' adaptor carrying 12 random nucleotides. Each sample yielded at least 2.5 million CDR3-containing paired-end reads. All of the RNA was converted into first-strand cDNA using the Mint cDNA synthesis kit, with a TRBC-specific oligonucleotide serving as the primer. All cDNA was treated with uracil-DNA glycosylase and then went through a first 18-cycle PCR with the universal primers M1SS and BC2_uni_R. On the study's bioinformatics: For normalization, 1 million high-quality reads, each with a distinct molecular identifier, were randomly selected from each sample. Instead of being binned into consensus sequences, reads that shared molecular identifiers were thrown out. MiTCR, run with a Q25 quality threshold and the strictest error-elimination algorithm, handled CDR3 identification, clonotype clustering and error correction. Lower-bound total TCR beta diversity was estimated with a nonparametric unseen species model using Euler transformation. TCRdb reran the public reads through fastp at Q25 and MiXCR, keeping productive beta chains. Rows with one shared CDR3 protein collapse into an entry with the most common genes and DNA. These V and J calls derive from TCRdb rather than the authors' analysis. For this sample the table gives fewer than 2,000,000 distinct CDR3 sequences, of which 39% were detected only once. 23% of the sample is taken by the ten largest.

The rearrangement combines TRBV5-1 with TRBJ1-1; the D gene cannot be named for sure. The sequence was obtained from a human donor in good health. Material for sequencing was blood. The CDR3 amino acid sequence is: CASTAGLETEAFF. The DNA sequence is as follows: TGCGCCAGCACCGCCGGGCTAGAGACTGAAGCTTTCTTT.